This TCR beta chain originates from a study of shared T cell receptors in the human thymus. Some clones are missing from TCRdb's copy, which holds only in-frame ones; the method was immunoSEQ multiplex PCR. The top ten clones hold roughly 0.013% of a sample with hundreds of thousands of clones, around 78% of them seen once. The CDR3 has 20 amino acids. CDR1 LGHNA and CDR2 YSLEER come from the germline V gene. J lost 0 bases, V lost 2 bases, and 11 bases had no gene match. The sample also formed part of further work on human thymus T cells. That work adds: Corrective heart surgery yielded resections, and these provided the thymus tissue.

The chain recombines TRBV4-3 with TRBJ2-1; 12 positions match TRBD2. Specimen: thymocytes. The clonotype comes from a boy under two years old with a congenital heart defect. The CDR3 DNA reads TGCGCCAGCAGCCAATTCCCGACTAGCGGGAGCAATAGCTCCTACAATGAGCAGTTCTTC. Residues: CASSQFPTSGSNSSYNEQFF.